The text below deals with one T cell receptor (beta chain). Its cognate antigen is unknown. This sample is drawn from a study of human thymus T cells. Study-wide findings and caveats: There were highly overlapping thymic repertoires among unrelated individuals, as related research reported.

V was pared by 2 bases and J by 4 bases, with 15 bases between. CDR1 and CDR2 from the germline V gene are LGHNT and FRNRAP. The CDR3 is 16 residues long. Measured with immunoSEQ multiplex PCR; TCRdb has only the in-frame clones, and not every one. The sample shows roughly 120,000 clones, over 85% of them seen only once. Thymus specimens were resections from corrective heart surgery. Healthy Finnish infants undergoing corrective surgery for congenital heart defects were the donors. The sequenced sample consisted of thymus tissue. This chain uses TRBV12-5 with TRBJ2-1, with D possibly TRBD2 on 6 matching bases. This TCR was recovered from a boy under two years old with a congenital heart defect but otherwise immunologically healthy. CDR3 loop: CASGLTDLSGYNEQFF. DNA of the CDR3: TGTGCTAGTGGTTTGACCGATCTTAGCGGATACAATGAGCAGTTCTTC.